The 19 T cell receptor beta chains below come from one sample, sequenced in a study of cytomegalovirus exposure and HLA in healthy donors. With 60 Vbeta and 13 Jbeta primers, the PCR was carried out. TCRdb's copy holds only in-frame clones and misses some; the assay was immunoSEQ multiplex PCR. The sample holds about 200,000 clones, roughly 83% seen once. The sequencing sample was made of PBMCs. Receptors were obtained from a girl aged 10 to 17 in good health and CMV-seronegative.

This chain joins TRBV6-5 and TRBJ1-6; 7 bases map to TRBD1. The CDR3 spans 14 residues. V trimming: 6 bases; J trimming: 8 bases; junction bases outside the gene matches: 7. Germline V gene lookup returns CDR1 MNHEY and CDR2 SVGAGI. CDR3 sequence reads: CASRRGDSYSPLHF. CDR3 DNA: TGTGCCAGCAGGAGGGGGGACAGTTATTCACCCCTCCACTTT.

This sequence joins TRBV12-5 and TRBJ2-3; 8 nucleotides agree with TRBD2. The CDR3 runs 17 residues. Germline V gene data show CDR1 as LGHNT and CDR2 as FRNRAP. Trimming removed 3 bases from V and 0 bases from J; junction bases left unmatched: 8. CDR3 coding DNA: TGTGCTAGTGGTTTAGGTCTAGCGGGTGGCAGCACAGATACGCAGTATTTT. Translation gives CASGLGLAGGSTDTQYF.

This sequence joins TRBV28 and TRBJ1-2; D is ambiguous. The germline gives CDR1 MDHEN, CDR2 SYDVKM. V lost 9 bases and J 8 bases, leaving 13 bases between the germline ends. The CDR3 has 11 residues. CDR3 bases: TGTGCCAGTCGGAGGGAGACGGGCTACACCTTC. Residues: CASRRETGYTF.

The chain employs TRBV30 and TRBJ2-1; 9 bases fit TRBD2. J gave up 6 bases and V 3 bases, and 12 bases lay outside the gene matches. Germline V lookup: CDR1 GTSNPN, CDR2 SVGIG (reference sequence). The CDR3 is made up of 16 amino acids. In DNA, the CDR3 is TGTGCCTGGAGCCGGCATAGCGGGAGCTTCACCAATGAGCAGTTCTTC. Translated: CAWSRHSGSFTNEQFF.

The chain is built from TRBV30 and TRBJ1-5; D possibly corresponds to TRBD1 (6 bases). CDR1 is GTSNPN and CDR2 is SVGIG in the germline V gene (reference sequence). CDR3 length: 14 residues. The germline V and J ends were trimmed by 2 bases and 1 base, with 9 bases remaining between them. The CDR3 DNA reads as TGTGCCTGGAGTACAGGGTCGAGCAATCAGCCCCAGCATTTT. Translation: CAWSTGSSNQPQHF.

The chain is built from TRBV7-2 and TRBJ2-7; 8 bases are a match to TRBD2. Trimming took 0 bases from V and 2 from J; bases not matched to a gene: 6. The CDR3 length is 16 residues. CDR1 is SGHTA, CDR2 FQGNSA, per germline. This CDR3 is CASSLAHGGVPYEQYF. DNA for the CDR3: TGTGCCAGCAGCTTAGCCCACGGGGGGGTTCCCTACGAGCAGTACTTC.

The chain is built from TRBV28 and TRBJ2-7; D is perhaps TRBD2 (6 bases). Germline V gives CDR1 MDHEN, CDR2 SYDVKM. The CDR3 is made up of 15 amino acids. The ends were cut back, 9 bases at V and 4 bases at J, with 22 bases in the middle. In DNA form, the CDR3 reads TGTGCCAGTAATGGATTTAGCGGCAAAAGGTACGAGCAGTACTTC. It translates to CASNGFSGKRYEQYF.

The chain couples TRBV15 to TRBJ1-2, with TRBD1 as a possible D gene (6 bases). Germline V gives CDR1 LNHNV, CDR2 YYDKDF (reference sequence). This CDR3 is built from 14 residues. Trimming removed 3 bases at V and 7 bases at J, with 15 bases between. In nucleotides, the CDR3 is TGTGCCACCAGCAGTGCAGGGGCTTACTCTGGCTACACCTTC. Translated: CATSSAGAYSGYTF.

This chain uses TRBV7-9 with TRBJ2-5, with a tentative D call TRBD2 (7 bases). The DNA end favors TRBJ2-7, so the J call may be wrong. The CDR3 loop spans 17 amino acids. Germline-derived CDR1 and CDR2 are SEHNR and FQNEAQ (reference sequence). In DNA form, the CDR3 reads TGTGCCAGCAGCTTGACATCAGGGGAGGGCCGGAGCTACGAGCAGTACTTC. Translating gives CASSLTSGEGRSYEQYF.

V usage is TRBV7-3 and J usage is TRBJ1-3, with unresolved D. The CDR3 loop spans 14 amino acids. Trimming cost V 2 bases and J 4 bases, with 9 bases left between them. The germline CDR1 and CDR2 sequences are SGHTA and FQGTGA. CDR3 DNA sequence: TGTGCCAGCAGCTTATCAGGCTCCGGAAACACCATATATTTT. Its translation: CASSLSGSGNTIYF.

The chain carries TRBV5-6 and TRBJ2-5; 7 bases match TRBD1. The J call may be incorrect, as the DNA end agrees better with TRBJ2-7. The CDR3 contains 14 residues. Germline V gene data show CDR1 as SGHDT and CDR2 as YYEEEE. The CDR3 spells CASSLGQGVDEQYF. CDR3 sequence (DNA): TGTGCCAGCAGCTTGGGGCAGGGGGTCGACGAGCAGTACTTC.

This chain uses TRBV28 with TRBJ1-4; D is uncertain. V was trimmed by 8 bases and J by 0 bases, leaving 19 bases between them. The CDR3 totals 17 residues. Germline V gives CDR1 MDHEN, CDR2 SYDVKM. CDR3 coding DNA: TGTGCCAGCGCGCCGGCGTTAATTCAGGCAACTAATGAAAAACTGTTTTTT. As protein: CASAPALIQATNEKLFF.

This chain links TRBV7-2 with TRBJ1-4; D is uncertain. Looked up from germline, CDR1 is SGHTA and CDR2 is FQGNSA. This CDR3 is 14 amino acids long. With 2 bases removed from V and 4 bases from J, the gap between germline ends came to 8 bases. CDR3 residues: CASSLNSGNEKLFF. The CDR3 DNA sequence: TGTGCCAGCAGCTTAAACAGTGGTAATGAAAAACTGTTTTTT.

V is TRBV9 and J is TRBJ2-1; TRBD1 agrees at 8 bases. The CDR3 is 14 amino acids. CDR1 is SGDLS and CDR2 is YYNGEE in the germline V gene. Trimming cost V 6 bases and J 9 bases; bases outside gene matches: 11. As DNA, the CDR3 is TGTGCCAGCAATTGGCAGGGGGCGCCGGGTGAGCAGTTCTTC. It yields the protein CASNWQGAPGEQFF.

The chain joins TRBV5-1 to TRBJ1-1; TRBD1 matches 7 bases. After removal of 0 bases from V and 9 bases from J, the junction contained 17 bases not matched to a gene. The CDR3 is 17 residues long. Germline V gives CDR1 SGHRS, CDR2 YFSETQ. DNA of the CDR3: TGCGCCAGCAGCTTGGAGGGGGCGTCGGTCGGGAGCGGAAAAGCTTTCTTT. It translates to CASSLEGASVGSGKAFF.

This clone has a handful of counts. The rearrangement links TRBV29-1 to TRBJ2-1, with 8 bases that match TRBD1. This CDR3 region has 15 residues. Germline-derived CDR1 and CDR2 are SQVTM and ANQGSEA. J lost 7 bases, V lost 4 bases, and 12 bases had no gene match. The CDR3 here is CSVGVSGGRINEQFF. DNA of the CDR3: TGCAGCGTTGGGGTTTCAGGGGGCAGGATAAATGAGCAGTTCTTC.

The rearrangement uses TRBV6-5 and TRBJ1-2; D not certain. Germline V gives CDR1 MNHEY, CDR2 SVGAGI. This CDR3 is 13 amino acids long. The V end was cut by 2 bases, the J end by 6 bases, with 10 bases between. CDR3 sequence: CASSYRSVDGYTF. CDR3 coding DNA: TGTGCCAGCAGTTACCGATCGGTGGATGGCTACACCTTC.

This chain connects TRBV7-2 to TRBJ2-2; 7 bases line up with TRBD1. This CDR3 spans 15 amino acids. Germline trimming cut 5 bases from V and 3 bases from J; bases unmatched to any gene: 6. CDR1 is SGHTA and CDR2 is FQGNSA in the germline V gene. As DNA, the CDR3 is TGTGCCAGCAGCGCGGACAGGCTGCACACCGGGGAGCTGTTTTTT. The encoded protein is CASSADRLHTGELFF.

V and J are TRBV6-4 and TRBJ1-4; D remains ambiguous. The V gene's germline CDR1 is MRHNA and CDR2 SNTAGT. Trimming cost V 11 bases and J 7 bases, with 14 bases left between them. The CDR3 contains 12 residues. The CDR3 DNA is TGTGCCTCTCAATCAGTTGGTGAAAAACTGTTTTTT. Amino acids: CASQSVGEKLFF.